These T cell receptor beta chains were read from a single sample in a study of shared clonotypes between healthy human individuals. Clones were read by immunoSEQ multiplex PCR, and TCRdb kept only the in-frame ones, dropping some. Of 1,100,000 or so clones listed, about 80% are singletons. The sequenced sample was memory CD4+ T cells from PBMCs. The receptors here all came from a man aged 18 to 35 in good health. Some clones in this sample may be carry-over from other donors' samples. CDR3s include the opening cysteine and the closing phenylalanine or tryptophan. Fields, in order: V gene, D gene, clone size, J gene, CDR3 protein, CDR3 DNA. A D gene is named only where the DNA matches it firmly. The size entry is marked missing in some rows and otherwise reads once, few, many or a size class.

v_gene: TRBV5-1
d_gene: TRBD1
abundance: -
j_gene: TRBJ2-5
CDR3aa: CASSWGVRTGLQETQYF
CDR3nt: TGCGCCAGCAGCTGGGGTGTTCGGACAGGCTTACAAGAGACCCAGTACTTC

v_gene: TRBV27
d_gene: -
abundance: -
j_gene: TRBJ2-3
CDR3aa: CASSFLLGWEQADTQYF
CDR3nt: TGTGCCAGCAGTTTTTTATTGGGGTGGGAGCAGGCAGATACGCAGTATTTT

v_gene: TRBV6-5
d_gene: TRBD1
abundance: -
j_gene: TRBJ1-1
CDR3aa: CASSRGQGSATEAFF
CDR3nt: TGTGCCAGCAGTAGAGGACAGGGCAGCGCCACTGAAGCTTTCTTT

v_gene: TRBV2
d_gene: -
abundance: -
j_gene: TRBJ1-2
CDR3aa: CASRSTGYEPYGYTF
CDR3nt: TGTGCCAGCAGGTCAACAGGGTATGAACCCTATGGCTACACCTTC

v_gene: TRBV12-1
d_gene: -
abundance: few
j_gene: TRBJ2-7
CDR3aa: CASSLTSGSYEQYF
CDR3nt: TGTGCCAGCAGCTTGACTAGCGGGTCCTACGAGCAGTACTTC

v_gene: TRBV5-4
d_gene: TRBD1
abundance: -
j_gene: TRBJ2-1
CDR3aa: CASSTPGGEKNEQFF
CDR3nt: TGTGCCAGCAGCACGCCAGGGGGTGAGAAAAATGAGCAGTTCTTC

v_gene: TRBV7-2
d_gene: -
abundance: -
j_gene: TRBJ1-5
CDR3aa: CASSRQGSNQPQHF
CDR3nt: TGTGCCAGCAGCCGTCAGGGTAGCAATCAGCCCCAGCATTTT

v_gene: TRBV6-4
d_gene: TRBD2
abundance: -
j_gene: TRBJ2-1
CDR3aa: CASSDSISSGRAGDEQFF
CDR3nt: TGTGCCAGCAGTGACTCCATCTCTAGCGGGAGGGCCGGGGATGAGCAGTTCTTC

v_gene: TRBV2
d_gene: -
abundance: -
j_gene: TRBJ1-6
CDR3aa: CASSEGGYNSPLHF
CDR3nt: TGTGCCAGCAGTGAAGGGGGGTATAATTCACCCCTCCACTTT

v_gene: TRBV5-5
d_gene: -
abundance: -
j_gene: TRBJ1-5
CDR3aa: CASSLGPNSNQPQHF
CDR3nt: TGTGCCAGCAGCTTGGGACCCAATAGCAATCAGCCCCAGCATTTT

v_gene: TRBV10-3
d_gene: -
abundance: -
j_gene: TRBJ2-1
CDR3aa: CAISEIGGAMNEQFF
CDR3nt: TGTGCCATCAGTGAGATTGGGGGGGCAATGAATGAGCAGTTCTTC

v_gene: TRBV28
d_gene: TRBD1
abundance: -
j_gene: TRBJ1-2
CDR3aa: CASRTTGGSNYGYTF
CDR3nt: TGTGCCAGCCGAACGACAGGGGGCTCTAACTATGGCTACACCTTC

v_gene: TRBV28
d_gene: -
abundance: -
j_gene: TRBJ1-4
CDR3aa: CASSPGTVTNEKLFF
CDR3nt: TGTGCCAGCAGTCCTGGGACGGTCACTAATGAAAAACTGTTTTTT

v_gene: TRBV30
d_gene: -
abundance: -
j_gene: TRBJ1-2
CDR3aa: CAWSVLVTYGYTF
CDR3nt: TGTGCCTGGAGTGTACTTGTCACCTATGGCTACACCTTC

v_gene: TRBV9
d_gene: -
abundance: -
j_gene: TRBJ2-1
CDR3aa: CASSVVESEQFF
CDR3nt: TGTGCCAGCAGCGTAGTCGAAAGTGAGCAGTTCTTC

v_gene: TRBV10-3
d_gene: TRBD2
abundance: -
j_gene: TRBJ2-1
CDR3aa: CAISGGTSGNNEQFF
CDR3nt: TGTGCCATCAGTGGGGGGACTAGCGGGAACAATGAGCAGTTCTTC

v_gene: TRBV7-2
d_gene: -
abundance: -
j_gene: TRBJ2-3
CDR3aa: CASSLLTAPTSTDTQYF
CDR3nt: TGTGCCAGCAGCTTATTGACAGCTCCTACTAGCACAGATACGCAGTATTTT

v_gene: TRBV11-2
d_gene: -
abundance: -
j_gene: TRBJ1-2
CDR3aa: CASSGQTQYGYTF
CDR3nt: TGTGCCAGCAGCGGGCAGACACAATATGGCTACACCTTC

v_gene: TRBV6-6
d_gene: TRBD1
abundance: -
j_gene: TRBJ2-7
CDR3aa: CASSGQVGDEQYF
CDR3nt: TGTGCCAGCAGTGGACAGGTCGGCGACGAGCAGTACTTC

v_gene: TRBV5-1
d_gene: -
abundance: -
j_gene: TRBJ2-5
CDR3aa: CATAGGVGETQYF
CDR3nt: TGCGCCACCGCGGGCGGGGTTGGGGAGACCCAGTACTTC

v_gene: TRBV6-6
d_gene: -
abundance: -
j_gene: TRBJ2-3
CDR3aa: CASSSPGTSQYF
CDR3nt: TGTGCCAGCAGTTCGCCAGGGACGTCGCAGTATTTT

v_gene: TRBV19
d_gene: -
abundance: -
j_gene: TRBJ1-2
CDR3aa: CASSIGTRGYRYTF
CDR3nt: TGTGCCAGTAGTATAGGGACAAGGGGGTATCGCTACACCTTC

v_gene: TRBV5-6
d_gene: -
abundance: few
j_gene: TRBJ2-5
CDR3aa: CASSLRGETQYF
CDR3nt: TGTGCCAGCAGCTTAAGGGGAGAGACCCAGTACTTC

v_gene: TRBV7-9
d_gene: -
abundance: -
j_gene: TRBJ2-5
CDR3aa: CASSLKGDWETQYF
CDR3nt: TGTGCCAGCAGCTTAAAGGGGGACTGGGAGACCCAGTACTTC

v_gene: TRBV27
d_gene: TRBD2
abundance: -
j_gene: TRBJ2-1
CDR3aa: CASRHRSGGLSSYNEQFF
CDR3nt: TGTGCCAGCAGGCATCGCAGCGGGGGCCTCAGCTCCTACAATGAGCAGTTCTTC

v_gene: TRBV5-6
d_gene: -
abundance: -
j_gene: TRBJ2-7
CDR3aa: CASSLTFYEQYF
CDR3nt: TGTGCCAGCAGCTTAACTTTTTACGAGCAGTACTTC

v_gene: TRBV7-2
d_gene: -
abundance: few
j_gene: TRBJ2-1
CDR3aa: CASSLPSSYNEQFF
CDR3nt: TGTGCCAGCAGCTTACCCAGCTCCTACAATGAGCAGTTCTTC

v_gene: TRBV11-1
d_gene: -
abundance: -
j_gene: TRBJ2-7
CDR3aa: CASSTRDGSSYEQYF
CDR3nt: TGTGCCAGCAGCACTCGGGACGGTAGCTCCTACGAGCAGTACTTC

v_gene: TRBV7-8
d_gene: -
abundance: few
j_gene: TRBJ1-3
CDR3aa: CASSLYSPRGPNSGNTIYF
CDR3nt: TGTGCCAGCAGCCTCTACTCTCCTCGGGGACCCAACTCTGGAAACACCATATATTTT

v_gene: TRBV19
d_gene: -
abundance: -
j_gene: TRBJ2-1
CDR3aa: CASSIGFWYGQPNNEQFF
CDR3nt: TGTGCCAGTAGTATAGGGTTCTGGTATGGACAGCCGAACAATGAGCAGTTCTTC

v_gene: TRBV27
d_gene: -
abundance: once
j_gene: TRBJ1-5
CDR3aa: CASSTGTAGNQPQHF
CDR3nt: TGTGCCAGCAGTACCGGGACCGCTGGCAATCAGCCCCAGCATTTT

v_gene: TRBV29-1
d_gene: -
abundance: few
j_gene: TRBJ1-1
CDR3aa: CSARRQQVEAFF
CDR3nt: TGCAGCGCTAGACGCCAACAAGTTGAAGCTTTCTTT

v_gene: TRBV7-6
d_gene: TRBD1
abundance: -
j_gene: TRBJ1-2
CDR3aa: CASSPSTGDYGYTF
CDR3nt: TGTGCCAGCAGCCCCTCGACAGGGGACTATGGCTACACCTTC

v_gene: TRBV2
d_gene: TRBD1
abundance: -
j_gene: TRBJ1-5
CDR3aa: CATAQGAGQPQHF
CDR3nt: TGTGCCACCGCTCAGGGGGCAGGGCAGCCCCAGCATTTT

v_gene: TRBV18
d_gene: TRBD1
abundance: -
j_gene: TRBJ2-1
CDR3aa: CASSPRGQGSSYNEQFF
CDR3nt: TGTGCCAGCTCACCACGAGGACAGGGGTCCTCCTACAATGAGCAGTTCTTC